This TCR beta chain came from a study of blood T cell repertoires in COVID-19. This clone has a handful of counts. The table came from immunoSEQ multiplex PCR; TCRdb's copy has only in-frame clones and leaves some out. The table shows under 200,000 clones, with around 80% occurring only once. This TCR was sampled from a man aged 45 to 65 who had recovered from COVID-19. Sequenced sample: PBMCs or T cells enriched from blood (not recorded which).

CDR3 loop: CASSQDIGTNTEAFF. Here the CDR3 DNA reads TGTGCCAGCAGCCAAGATATCGGTACCAACACTGAAGCTTTCTTT. This sequence joins TRBV14 and TRBJ1-1; the D is unclear. CDR3 length: 15 amino acids. Germline V gives CDR1 SGHDN, CDR2 FVKESK. Between the trimmed V and J ends, which lost 0 bases and 2 bases, there was a span of 10 bases.